Below are 13 T cell receptor beta chains sequenced from a single sample in a study of CD8+CD57+ T cells in acquired aplastic anemia. Patients picked for sequencing had shown CD8+CD57+ cell expansion detected by flow cytometry. Researchers used genomic DNA as the template to profile TCR beta VDJ and CDR3. TCRdb analysed the reads with MiXCR anew, one entry per CDR3 protein. The sample shows roughly 100,000 distinct CDR3 sequences, around 62% of them seen only once. Material for sequencing was sorted CD4+, CD8+, or CD8+CD57+ T cells (not recorded which) from PBMCs. The source is a human donor with aplastic anemia.

CDR3 protein: CASSVAPQENYGYTF. Written as DNA, the CDR3 is TGTGCCAGCAGCGTAGCCCCACAGGAAAACTATGGCTACACCTTC. The chain employs TRBV9 and TRBJ1-2; D perhaps matches TRBD1 (5 bases). Trimming took 0 bases from V and 2 from J, leaving 11 bases between them. The length of the CDR3 is 15 residues. Germline V gives CDR1 SGDLS, CDR2 YYNGEE.

As DNA, the CDR3 is TGTGCCAGCAGCTTAGTCGGGACAGGGTCCTACAATGAGCAGTTCTTC. This sequence encodes CASSLVGTGSYNEQFF. V is TRBV11-2 and J is TRBJ2-1; 9 bases match TRBD1. Looked up from germline, CDR1 is SGHAT and CDR2 is FQNNGV. The CDR3 has 16 amino acids. V lost 1 base and J lost 1; bases outside the gene matches: 2. The complete variable domain, with remaining parts taken from reference TRBV11-2 and TRBJ2-1, reads EAGVAQSPRYKIIEKRQSVAFWCNPISGHATLYWYQQILGQGPKLLIQFQNNGVVDDSQLPKDRFSAERLKGVDSTLKIQPAKLEDSAVYLCASSLVGTGSYNEQFFGPGTRLTVL.

This clonotype was found a few times. The chain links TRBV7-9 to TRBJ2-7, with 10 nucleotides matching TRBD1. The CDR3 is made up of 14 amino acids. The germline V gene encodes CDR1 SEHNR and CDR2 FQNEAQ (reference sequence). Losses at the gene ends were 4 bases for V and 5 bases for J; bases not matched to a gene: 5. In nucleotides, the CDR3 is TGTGCCAGCAGCTCAGGGACAGGGGTCCACGAGCAGTACTTC. It specifies CASSSGTGVHEQYF.

V is TRBV7-2 and J is TRBJ1-1; no firm D call. This CDR3 region has 12 residues. Trimming left V 1 base short and J 6 bases short, with 6 bases between. Germline V gene data show CDR1 as SGHTA and CDR2 as FQGNSA. CDR3 nucleotides: TGTGCCAGCAGCTTAGGAGGTCCTGAAGCTTTCTTT. It translates to CASSLGGPEAFF.

The gene calls are TRBV29-1 and TRBJ2-7; a weak D match, TRBD2 (7 bases). This CDR3 is built from 13 residues. V gave up 4 bases and J gave up 6 bases, with 16 bases separating them. Per the germline V gene, CDR1 is SQVTM and CDR2 is ANQGSEA. CDR3 loop: CSVVVGGQGEQYF. DNA for the CDR3: TGCAGCGTTGTGGTCGGGGGGCAAGGCGAGCAGTACTTC.

This clonotype was observed a handful of times. V usage is TRBV24-1 and J usage is TRBJ1-2, with D perhaps matching TRBD1 (6 bases). CDR3 size: 14 residues. Looked up from germline, CDR1 is KGHDR and CDR2 is SFDVKD. Trimming took off 4 bases at V and 4 bases at J, with 12 bases between the two ends. The CDR3 DNA sequence: TGTGCCACCAGTGAAGCAGGGGACGGCTATGGCTACACCTTC. Translation gives CATSEAGDGYGYTF.

The rearrangement joins TRBV29-1 to TRBJ1-1; D unclear. The CDR3 contains 14 residues. The V end was cut by 4 bases, the J end by 0 bases, with 12 bases between. CDR1 is SQVTM and CDR2 is ANQGSEA in the germline V gene. DNA of the CDR3: TGCAGCGTTGCGGGCGGGCAATTGAACACTGAAGCTTTCTTT. Its translation: CSVAGGQLNTEAFF.

In this sample, this clonotype turned up a few times. J is TRBJ2-1 and V is TRBV29-1, with TRBD2 matching over 7 bases. Germline CDR1 reads SQVTM; CDR2 reads ANQGSEA. The length of the CDR3 is 13 residues. The ends lost 3 bases at V and 12 bases at J; junction bases unmatched: 11. The CDR3 reads CSVEHSGSNRQFF. Written as DNA, the CDR3 is TGCAGCGTTGAGCATAGCGGGTCTAATAGGCAGTTCTTC.

The V gene is TRBV19, the J gene TRBJ2-5, with 12 bases aligning to TRBD2. Per the germline V gene, CDR1 is LNHDA and CDR2 is SQIVND (reference sequence). The CDR3 contains 16 residues. J lost 5 bases, V lost 5 bases, and 9 bases had no gene match. CDR3 loop: CASSPGLAGRRETQYF. Here the CDR3 DNA reads TGTGCCAGTAGTCCTGGACTAGCGGGAAGACGGGAGACCCAGTACTTC.

The chain combines TRBV20-1 with TRBJ2-3; D gene ambiguous. Trimming stripped 0 bases from V and 2 bases from J, with 12 bases between. The CDR3 sequence is 15 residues long. Looked up from germline, CDR1 is DFQATT and CDR2 is SNEGSKA (reference sequence). CDR3 sequence (DNA): TGCAGTGCTAGAGATGTCTATCGCCTCACAGATACGCAGTATTTT. It codes for CSARDVYRLTDTQYF.

The V and J genes are TRBV19 and TRBJ2-7, with no clear D. The CDR3 length is 14 residues. Germline CDR1 LNHDA, CDR2 SQIVND (reference sequence). V was trimmed by 2 bases and J by 0 bases, leaving 8 bases between them. This CDR3 is CASSILGSSYEQYF. Here the CDR3 DNA reads TGTGCCAGTAGTATACTCGGAAGCTCCTACGAGCAGTACTTC.

This clonotype was picked up many times. V gene TRBV19 combines with J gene TRBJ1-2; D not resolved. From germline, CDR1 is LNHDA and CDR2 SQIVND (reference sequence). This CDR3 has 13 residues. V shed 2 bases and J shed 4 bases, with 8 bases lying between them. CDR3 region: CASSINRAYGYTF. The DNA of the CDR3 is TGTGCCAGTAGTATAAACAGAGCCTATGGCTACACCTTC. Complete variable domain (other parts from reference TRBV19 and TRBJ1-2): DGGITQSPKYLFRKEGQNVTLSCEQNLNHDAMYWYRQDPGQGLRLIYYSQIVNDFQKGDIAEGYSVSREKKESFPLTVTSAQKNPTAFYLCASSINRAYGYTFGSGTRLTVV.

The chain's CDR3 is CSALPGRVFSGANVLTF. In DNA, the CDR3 is TGCAGTGCTCTTCCGGGACGGGTTTTCTCTGGGGCCAACGTCCTGACTTTC. The V and J genes are TRBV20-1 and TRBJ2-6, with D perhaps being TRBD1 or TRBD2 (5 bases each). The V end lost 5 bases, the J end lost 0 bases, and 17 bases lay between the germline ends. CDR1 is DFQATT and CDR2 is SNEGSKA in the germline V gene (reference sequence). CDR3 length equals 17 residues.